This T cell receptor (beta chain) was identified in a study of cytomegalovirus exposure and HLA in healthy donors. The CDR3 contains 16 residues. Trimming removed 5 bases at V and 4 bases at J, with 18 bases between. Looked up from germline, CDR1 is LNHDA and CDR2 is SQIVND (reference sequence). PCR amplification relied on 60 Vbeta primers (plus 13 Jbeta primers). TCRdb's copy holds only in-frame clones and misses some; the assay was immunoSEQ multiplex PCR. The table lists under 70,000 clones, approximately 71% of them singletons. This TCR derives from a man aged 35 to 55 in good health and CMV-seropositive. The chain links TRBV19 to TRBJ1-5; tentatively, D is TRBD1 (6 bases). The sequenced sample consisted of PBMCs. CDR3 in DNA: TGTGCCAGTAGTCGCCGCAGGGGAAGGGGGAATCAGCCCCAGCATTTT. Its protein product is CASSRRRGRGNQPQHF.